Following are 11 T cell receptor beta chains from one sample sequenced in a study of chemoradiotherapy in HPV16-positive cancers. Sequenced by immunoSEQ multiplex PCR; TCRdb stores in-frame clones only, minus some. This sample yields fewer than 40,000 clones, of which 92% are seen a single time; roughly 3.7% belongs to the top ten. The sequencing used blood, collected from a patient who underwent chemoradiotherapy. The source of these receptors is a human donor with HPV-associated anogenital cancer.

The chain is built from TRBV19 and TRBJ2-1; the match to TRBD2 covers 8 bases. Trimming removed 8 bases from V and 9 bases from J; junction bases left unmatched: 6. This CDR3 is 12 amino acids long. In germline, CDR1 is LNHDA, CDR2 SQIVND (reference sequence). In nucleotides, the CDR3 is TGTGCCAGTGGGACGGGGGGGCTTGAGCAGTTCTTC. Residues: CASGTGGLEQFF.

The rearrangement joins TRBV6-1 to TRBJ1-3; no reliable D call. This CDR3 has 14 amino acids. The germline CDR1 and CDR2 sequences are MNHNS and SASEGT. Trimming took 4 bases from V and 2 from J, leaving 9 bases between them. The CDR3 coding sequence is TGTGCCAGCAGTGCCCAGGTTCCTGGAAACACCATATATTTT. Protein sequence: CASSAQVPGNTIYF.

The CDR3 sequence: CASSSPRGGTGELFF. As DNA, the CDR3 is TGTGCCAGCAGCTCCCCTCGGGGCGGCACCGGGGAGCTGTTTTTT. The V call is TRBV7-2, the J call TRBJ2-2; either TRBD1 or TRBD2 may fit D (5 bases each). The CDR3 loop spans 15 amino acids. Germline values: CDR1 SGHTA, CDR2 FQGNSA. Trimming pared 4 bases from V and 4 bases from J, leaving 13 bases between.

The chain has TRBV25-1 and TRBJ2-5; 7 bases are shared with TRBD1. V lost 6 bases, J lost 3 bases, and 4 bases stayed unmatched. The CDR3 has 13 residues. CDR1 is MGHDK and CDR2 is SYGVNS in the germline V gene. The CDR3 loop reads CASRSQGKETQYF. In nucleotides, the CDR3 is TGTGCCAGCAGATCACAGGGGAAAGAGACCCAGTACTTC.

The chain employs TRBV6-1 and TRBJ2-1; D tentatively reads TRBD1 or TRBD2 (5 bases each). Trimming removed 2 bases from V and 15 bases from J, with 17 bases in between. The CDR3 is 13 amino acids. Germline V gene sequence: CDR1 MNHNS, CDR2 SASEGT. DNA of the CDR3: TGTGCCAGCAGTGAACATCAGGGACGAGCTTTGTTCTTC. Translation: CASSEHQGRALFF.

J is TRBJ2-7 and V is TRBV19; 7 bases match TRBD2. V shed 5 bases, J shed 5 bases, and the junction held 6 bases outside the gene matches. Germline assignment: CDR1 LNHDA and CDR2 SQIVND (reference sequence). This CDR3 spans 13 amino acids. CDR3 nucleotide sequence: TGTGCCAGTAGTCCCCGGGGGGTTCACGAGCAGTACTTC. The encoded protein is CASSPRGVHEQYF.

The chain carries TRBV7-6 and TRBJ1-3; D possibly corresponds to TRBD1 (5 bases). This CDR3 spans 16 amino acids. Trimming cost V 1 base and J 0 bases, with 10 bases left between them. Looked up from germline, CDR1 is SGHVS and CDR2 is FNYEAQ. DNA of the CDR3: TGTGCCAGCAGCTTAGTTACAAGGGGCTCTGGAAACACCATATATTTT. This sequence encodes CASSLVTRGSGNTIYF.

The chain joins TRBV2 to TRBJ2-3; D gene unclear. The CDR3 spans 11 residues. Germline assignment: CDR1 SNHLY and CDR2 FYNNEI. Trimming cost V 5 bases and J 6 bases, with 6 bases left between them. The CDR3 region is CASSYLDTQYF. The CDR3 bases are TGTGCCAGCAGTTACCTGGATACGCAGTATTTT.

This clone was recorded once. The chain's CDR3 is CASSRGPSPSPLHF. CDR3 sequence (DNA): TGTGCCAGCAGCCGAGGGCCGAGCCCCTCACCCCTCCACTTT. V usage is TRBV7-8 and J usage is TRBJ1-6; no clear D. This CDR3 has 14 residues. Trimming removed 5 bases from V and 10 bases from J, with 15 bases in between. The germline V gene encodes CDR1 SGHVS and CDR2 FQNEAQ.

This rearrangement joins TRBV6-5 to TRBJ1-5; possible D gene TRBD1, 6 bases. The V gene's germline CDR1 is MNHEY and CDR2 SVGAGI. Trimming left V 5 bases short and J 4 bases short, with 15 bases between. This CDR3 has 15 amino acids. This CDR3 reads CASSRFEGGNQPQHF. The CDR3 DNA follows: TGTGCCAGCAGTCGATTTGAGGGGGGTAATCAGCCCCAGCATTTT.

The sample holds a few counts of this clone. The chain uses TRBV11-2 and TRBJ1-6, with no clear D. The germline V gene encodes CDR1 SGHAT and CDR2 FQNNGV. Trimming took off 5 bases at V and 10 bases at J, with 9 bases between the two ends. The CDR3 sequence is 12 residues long. CDR3 sequence: CASSETGSPLHF. The CDR3 region has the DNA TGTGCCAGCAGCGAGACTGGGTCACCCCTCCACTTT.